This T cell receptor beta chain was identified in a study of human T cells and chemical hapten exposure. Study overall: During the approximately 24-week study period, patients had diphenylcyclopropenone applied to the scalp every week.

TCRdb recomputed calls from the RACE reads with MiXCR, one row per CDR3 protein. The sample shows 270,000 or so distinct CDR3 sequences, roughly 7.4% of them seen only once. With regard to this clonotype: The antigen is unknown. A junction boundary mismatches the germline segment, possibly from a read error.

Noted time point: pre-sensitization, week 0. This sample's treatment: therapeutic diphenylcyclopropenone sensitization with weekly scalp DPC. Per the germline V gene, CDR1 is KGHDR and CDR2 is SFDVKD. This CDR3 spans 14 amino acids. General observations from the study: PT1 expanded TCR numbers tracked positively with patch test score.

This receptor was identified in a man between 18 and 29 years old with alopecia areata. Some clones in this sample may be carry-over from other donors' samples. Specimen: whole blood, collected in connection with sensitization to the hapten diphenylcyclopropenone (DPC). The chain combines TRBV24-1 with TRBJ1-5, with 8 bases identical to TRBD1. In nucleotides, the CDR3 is TGTGCCACCAGTGAAGGACAGGGCAATCAGCCCCATCATTTT. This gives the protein CATSEGQGNQPHHF.